The 20 T cell receptor beta chains given below trace back to one sample, sequenced in a study of CD8 T cells in ankylosing spondylitis. Study conclusions and caveats: Characteristic of ankylosing spondylitis blood, it appeared, was a TCR beta motif comprising 7 to 9 highly homologous variants.

These receptors' targets are unknown. TCRdb ran MiXCR on the 5' RACE reads and lists one entry per CDR3 protein. The sample yields under 850,000 distinct CDR3 sequences, under 20% seen once. Sequenced sample: blood, either unsorted or a sorted T cell fraction (not recorded which). These receptors all come from a male donor with ankylosing spondylitis.

The genes are TRBV4-2 and TRBJ2-2; TRBD2 matches at 9 bases. The CDR3 covers 15 residues. Germline lookup yields CDR1 LGHNA and CDR2 YNFKEQ. Trimming cost V 8 bases and J 1 base; bases outside gene matches: 5. The CDR3 DNA reads as TGTGCCAGCCGCGGACTAGCGTTGAACACCGGGGAGCTGTTTTTT. It specifies CASRGLALNTGELFF.

The table lists this clonotype with a few counts. The V and J genes are TRBV2 and TRBJ1-4, with D unresolved. The CDR3 extends over 13 amino acids. V was trimmed by 9 bases and J by 8 bases, leaving 16 bases between them. Germline V gene sequence: CDR1 SNHLY, CDR2 FYNNEI. The CDR3 reads CASLLWEGEKLFF. CDR3 DNA sequence: TGTGCCAGTCTACTCTGGGAGGGCGAAAAACTGTTTTTT. The full variable domain, completed using reference TRBV2 and TRBJ1-4, is EPEVTQTPSHQVTQMGQEVILRCVPISNHLYFYWYRQILGQKVEFLVSFYNNEISEKSEIFDDQFSVERPDGSNFTLKIRSTKLEDSAMYFCASLLWEGEKLFFGSGTQLSVL.

This chain links TRBV13 with TRBJ2-3, with TRBD1 identical over 8 bases. There are 16 residues in the CDR3. The germline gives CDR1 PRHDT, CDR2 FYEKMQ (reference sequence). The J segment lost 4 bases and the V segment lost 4 bases, leaving 10 bases of the junction unmatched. CDR3 protein: CASSSRQGKTADTQYF. The CDR3 nucleotides read TGTGCCAGCAGCTCTCGACAGGGGAAGACCGCAGATACGCAGTATTTT.

This clonotype was recorded a few times. The chain carries TRBV5-1 and TRBJ2-1; possibly TRBD1 for D (6 bases). Trimming shortened V by 0 bases and J by 3 bases, and 10 bases separated the two germline ends. Germline V gene lookup returns CDR1 SGHRS and CDR2 YFSETQ. This CDR3 contains 15 residues. The CDR3 region has the DNA TGCGCCAGCAGCTTGGGGACAGATCTCTACAATGAGCAGTTCTTC. It codes for CASSLGTDLYNEQFF. Together with reference TRBV5-1 and TRBJ2-1, the CDR3 gives the full variable domain: KAGVTQTPRYLIKTRGQQVTLSCSPISGHRSVSWYQQTPGQGLQFLFEYFSETQRNKGNFPGRFSGRQFSNSRSEMNVSTLELGDSALYLCASSLGTDLYNEQFFGPGTRLTVL.

The chain carries TRBV7-2 and TRBJ2-7, with TRBD1 identical over 11 bases. Per the germline V gene, CDR1 is SGHTA and CDR2 is FQGNSA. Trimming took 1 base from V and 3 from J; bases not matched to a gene: 2. The CDR3 runs to 15 residues. The CDR3 region has the DNA TGTGCCAGCAGCTTAGATGGGACAGGGGGCTACGAGCAGTACTTC. Translated: CASSLDGTGGYEQYF.

This clonotype has just a few counts. The chain has TRBV7-9 and TRBJ1-4, with D unclear. The germline CDR1 and CDR2 sequences are SEHNR and FQNEAQ (reference sequence). The V end was cut by 4 bases, the J end by 5 bases, with 14 bases between. The CDR3 extends over 15 amino acids. CDR3 DNA sequence: TGTGCCAGCAGCTCATACACTACGGCAAATGAAAAACTGTTTTTT. Residues: CASSSYTTANEKLFF.

The chain combines TRBV12-3 or TRBV12-4 with TRBJ1-2; 11 positions agree with TRBD1. After removal of 2 bases from V and 6 bases from J, the junction contained 5 bases not matched to a gene. This CDR3 is 15 amino acids long. The CDR3 here is CASSLRGQGGNGYTF. CDR3 DNA sequence: TGTGCCAGCAGTTTAAGGGGACAGGGGGGAAATGGCTACACCTTC.

This clonotype was seen more than once but under ten times. The V and J genes are TRBV6-1 and TRBJ2-2, with D maybe TRBD1 (6 bases). The CDR3 loop spans 14 amino acids. Trimming pared 8 bases from V and 4 bases from J, leaving 14 bases between. In germline, CDR1 is MNHNS, CDR2 SASEGT. CDR3 DNA sequence: TGTGCCAGCGGCCAGGGGTGGGGCACCGGGGAGCTGTTTTTT. Its protein product is CASGQGWGTGELFF.

The chain links TRBV7-3 to TRBJ1-1; 7 bases are a match to TRBD1. V was clipped by 5 bases and J by 3 bases; unmatched bases: 15. Germline CDR1 is SGHTA and CDR2 is FQGTGA. The CDR3 extends over 17 amino acids. Here the CDR3 DNA reads TGTGCCAGCAGCCCTCACCCCCTCGGCCAGGGGGACACTGAAGCTTTCTTT. Protein product: CASSPHPLGQGDTEAFF.

The chain employs TRBV5-1 and TRBJ2-3, with TRBD2 matching over 11 bases. The CDR3 loop spans 15 amino acids. V shed 4 bases and J 7 bases; nucleotides not matched to a gene: 8. Germline CDR1 is SGHRS and CDR2 is YFSETQ. The CDR3 spells CASSNSGGGRNTQYF. The CDR3 nucleotides read TGCGCCAGCAGCAATAGCGGGGGGGGCAGAAATACGCAGTATTTT.

This clonotype was found a few times. The chain uses TRBV11-2 and TRBJ2-5; tentatively, D is TRBD2 (5 bases). The CDR3 consists of 13 residues. Between the trimmed V and J ends, which lost 7 bases and 5 bases, there was a span of 14 bases. Looked up from germline, CDR1 is SGHAT and CDR2 is FQNNGV. The CDR3 DNA sequence: TGTGCCAGCAACGGACTGGCTTGGGAGACCCAGTACTTC. Its translation is CASNGLAWETQYF.

The chain links TRBV5-4 to TRBJ2-7; D is perhaps TRBD2 (6 bases). The V end lost 1 base, the J end lost 5 bases, and 19 bases lay between the germline ends. The CDR3 extends over 16 amino acids. Germline-derived CDR1 and CDR2 are SGHNT and YYREEE (reference sequence). CDR3 protein: CASSLYRTGEKDEQYF. The CDR3 nucleotides are TGTGCCAGCAGCTTGTATCGCACGGGAGAGAAAGACGAGCAGTACTTC.

This clonotype has ten or more counts. The V and J genes are TRBV15 and TRBJ2-1, with TRBD1 matching over 7 bases. This CDR3 is built from 16 residues. Per the germline V gene, CDR1 is LNHNV and CDR2 is YYDKDF (reference sequence). V was pared by 3 bases and J by 7 bases, with 12 bases of the junction left unmatched. The DNA of the CDR3 is TGTGCCACCAGCAGTAAACAGGGGTCCGGTGTGAATGAGCAGTTCTTC. Its protein is CATSSKQGSGVNEQFF.

This clonotype has only a few counts. The genes are TRBV6-2 or TRBV6-3 and TRBJ2-3, with unresolved D. Germline-derived CDR1 and CDR2 are MNHEY and SVGEGT. The CDR3 spans 16 residues. The germline V and J ends were trimmed by 0 bases and 1 base, with 11 bases remaining between them. This CDR3 reads CASSYSIRPRTDTQYF. CDR3 nucleotide sequence: TGTGCCAGCAGTTACTCGATCCGGCCGCGCACAGATACGCAGTATTTT.

In this sample, this clonotype turned up a few times. The chain recombines TRBV9 with TRBJ2-5; 8 nucleotides agree with TRBD2. The CDR3 loop spans 15 amino acids. In germline, CDR1 is SGDLS, CDR2 YYNGEE. The ends lost 0 bases at V and 4 bases at J; junction bases unmatched: 5. CDR3 sequence (DNA): TGTGCCAGCAGCGTAGCCGGGACTAGTTTAGAGACCCAGTACTTC. This translates into CASSVAGTSLETQYF.

This clonotype came up a few times. This rearrangement joins TRBV20-1 to TRBJ1-1; tentatively, D is TRBD1 (6 bases). This CDR3 contains 15 residues. Per the germline V gene, CDR1 is DFQATT and CDR2 is SNEGSKA (reference sequence). Trimming took 5 bases from V and 4 from J, leaving 20 bases between them. In DNA form, the CDR3 reads TGCAGTGCTGCCGGCCTGGGGGGCCGAATCACTGAAGCTTTCTTT. This encodes CSAAGLGGRITEAFF.

This clonotype was counted many times. This sequence joins TRBV7-2 and TRBJ1-1; weak D call: TRBD1 (6 bases). The V and J ends lost 5 bases and 0 bases respectively, with 13 bases between them. The CDR3 loop spans 15 amino acids. The germline CDR1 and CDR2 sequences are SGHTA and FQGNSA. CDR3 amino acids: CASSTKQGLNTEAFF. The CDR3 coding sequence is TGTGCCAGCAGCACAAAACAGGGATTGAACACTGAAGCTTTCTTT.

This clonotype was seen only a few times. This chain joins TRBV20-1 and TRBJ2-1; D is undetermined. Trimming cost V 6 bases and J 8 bases, with 8 bases left between them. The length of the CDR3 is 10 residues. Germline lookup yields CDR1 DFQATT and CDR2 SNEGSKA (reference sequence). CDR3 sequence (DNA): TGCAGTGCCCGTGGCGATGAGCAGTTCTTC. Protein product: CSARGDEQFF.

The rearrangement joins TRBV7-3 to TRBJ2-2, with D perhaps matching TRBD1 (6 bases). In germline, CDR1 is SGHTA, CDR2 FQGTGA. V was trimmed by 4 bases and J by 3 bases, leaving 12 bases between them. This CDR3 has 15 amino acids. The chain's CDR3 is CASSSDGQYTGELFF. The CDR3 DNA sequence: TGTGCCAGCAGCTCAGACGGACAGTACACCGGGGAGCTGTTTTTT.

In this sample, this clonotype turned up a few times. The chain recombines TRBV20-1 with TRBJ1-1; 8 bases agree with TRBD1. The CDR3 runs to 17 residues. V dropped 1 base and J dropped 0; count of bases not matched to a gene: 10. CDR1 DFQATT and CDR2 SNEGSKA come from the germline V gene (reference sequence). The DNA of the CDR3 is TGCAGTGCTAGAGTGCTGAGGCAGGGGGCAATGAACACTGAAGCTTTCTTT. This gives the protein CSARVLRQGAMNTEAFF.